Here is one TCR beta chain with its context. Its antigen remains unidentified. Trimming stripped 3 bases from V and 4 bases from J, with 13 bases between. This CDR3 has 15 amino acids. Per germline, CDR1 SGDLS and CDR2 YYNGEE. This entry comes from a study of blood T cells in healthy people across ages. Across the study: Capture via template switching afforded approximately one barcoded beta molecule per two T cells.

A sample-barcoded 5' primer and a J-beta primer mix were used in a second PCR of about 7 to 12 cycles. A minimum of 2.5 million CDR3-containing paired-end reads was obtained for each sample. TCRdb processed the 5' RACE reads anew with MiXCR; each CDR3 protein has one entry. The profile shows hundreds of thousands of distinct CDR3 sequences, around 50% of them singletons. Study results and caveats: Estimates of diversity drawn from one million T cells were considered underestimates.

The chain has TRBV9 and TRBJ2-2; weak D call: TRBD1 (5 bases). The specimen was blood. This TCR came from a woman older than 75 in good health. In DNA form, the CDR3 reads TGTGCCAGCAGCGCAGCAGGGTTGGCCACCGGGGAGCTGTTTTTT. It yields the protein CASSAAGLATGELFF.